A single sample gave rise to the 8 T cell receptor beta chains below, sequenced in a study of neurological immune-mediated disorders. MiXCR, applied by TCRdb to the 5' RACE reads, yields one record per CDR3 protein. The sample shows 55,000 or so distinct CDR3 sequences, 4% to 5.5% of them seen only once. Sequencing was carried out using PBMCs. Receptors were obtained from a man over 45 with multiple sclerosis.

The rearrangement uses TRBV4-1 and TRBJ1-6; 8 bases line up with TRBD1. Trimming removed 8 bases from V and 7 bases from J; junction bases left unmatched: 7. Germline V lookup: CDR1 MGHRA, CDR2 YSYEKL. The CDR3 spans 14 residues. This CDR3 reads CASRRGQDNSPLHF. The CDR3 nucleotides are TGCGCCAGCCGGCGGGGACAGGACAATTCACCCCTCCACTTT.

Remarks on this clonotype: A much larger clone is a single base away; this may be a read error. This rearrangement joins TRBV5-1 to TRBJ2-1, with a tentative D call TRBD2 (5 bases). Germline loops: CDR1 SGHRS, CDR2 YFSETQ. Trimming pared 0 bases from V and 6 bases from J, leaving 10 bases between. This CDR3 contains 14 residues. CDR3 bases: TGCGCCAGCAGCTTGGCTAGAGGGAGCAATGAGCAGTTCTTC. Translated, it gives CASSLARGSNEQFF.

This clonotype was recorded many times. V usage is TRBV12-3 or TRBV12-4 and J usage is TRBJ2-5; D uncertain. V was shortened by 3 bases and J by 3 bases, with 5 bases between the two germline ends. This CDR3 has 12 amino acids. CDR3 sequence (DNA): TGTGCCAGCAGTTTTCTGGAAGAGACCCAGTACTTC. This sequence encodes CASSFLEETQYF.

As regards this clonotype: A read error may be the cause here, since a much bigger clone is one base away. The J gene is TRBJ2-2, the V gene TRBV14, with D possibly being TRBD1 (5 bases). Per the germline V gene, CDR1 is SGHDN and CDR2 is FVKESK. The CDR3 covers 12 residues. The germline V and J ends were trimmed by 4 bases and 6 bases, with 6 bases remaining between them. CDR3 bases: TGTGCCAGCAGCCCAGGGCCCGGGGAGCTGTTTTTT. Its translation is CASSPGPGELFF.

This clonotype was observed at least ten times. This chain joins TRBV3-1 and TRBJ2-4; D is perhaps TRBD2 (6 bases). Per germline, CDR1 LGHDT and CDR2 YNNKEL (reference sequence). V dropped 1 base and J dropped 0 bases, with 7 bases sitting between them. This CDR3 is 15 amino acids long. The CDR3 nucleotides are TGTGCCAGCAGCCAAGGGGGACTAGCCAAAAACATTCAGTACTTC. As protein: CASSQGGLAKNIQYF.

The chain is built from TRBV28 and TRBJ2-7, with unresolved D. CDR3 size: 14 residues. V was trimmed by 2 bases and J by 3 bases, leaving 11 bases between them. From germline, CDR1 is MDHEN and CDR2 SYDVKM. The CDR3 DNA is TGTGCCAGCAGTTTACGGATGTTAGTCTACGAGCAGTACTTC. Encoded protein: CASSLRMLVYEQYF.

On this clonotype itself: Compared with germline, one end of the junction differs, possibly owing to a read error. This chain connects TRBV3-1 to TRBJ1-5; D call uncertain. There are 15 residues in the CDR3. Germline loops: CDR1 LGHDT, CDR2 YNNKEL (reference sequence). The CDR3 bases are TGTGCCAGCAGCCAAGCGGGAAATAGCAATCAGCCCCAGAATTTT. Protein: CASSQAGNSNQPQNF.

Ten or more counts support this clonotype. The chain carries TRBV20-1 and TRBJ2-7; 9 positions agree with TRBD2. The CDR3 runs to 13 residues. CDR1 is DFQATT and CDR2 is SNEGSKA in the germline V gene (reference sequence). V dropped 3 bases and J dropped 3; count of bases not matched to a gene: 3. CDR3 residues: CSASSGGIYEQYF. The CDR3 DNA follows: TGCAGTGCTAGCAGCGGGGGGATCTACGAGCAGTACTTC.